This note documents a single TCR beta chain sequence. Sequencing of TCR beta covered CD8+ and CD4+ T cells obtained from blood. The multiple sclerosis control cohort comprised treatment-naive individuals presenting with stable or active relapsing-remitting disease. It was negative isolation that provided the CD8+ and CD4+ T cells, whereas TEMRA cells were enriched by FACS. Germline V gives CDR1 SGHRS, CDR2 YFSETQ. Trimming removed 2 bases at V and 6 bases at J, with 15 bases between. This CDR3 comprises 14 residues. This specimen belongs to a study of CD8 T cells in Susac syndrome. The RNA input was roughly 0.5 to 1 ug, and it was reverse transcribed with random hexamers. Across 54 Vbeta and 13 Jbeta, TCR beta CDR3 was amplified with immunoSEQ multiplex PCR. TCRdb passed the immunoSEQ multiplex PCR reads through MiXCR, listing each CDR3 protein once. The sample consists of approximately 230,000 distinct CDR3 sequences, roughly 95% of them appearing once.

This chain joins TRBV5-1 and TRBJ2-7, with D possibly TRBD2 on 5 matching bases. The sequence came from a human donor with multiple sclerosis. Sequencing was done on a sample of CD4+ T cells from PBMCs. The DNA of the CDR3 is TGCGCCAGCAGCTTTCGCGACTCTGGAGGCGAGCAGTACTTC. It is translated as CASSFRDSGGEQYF.